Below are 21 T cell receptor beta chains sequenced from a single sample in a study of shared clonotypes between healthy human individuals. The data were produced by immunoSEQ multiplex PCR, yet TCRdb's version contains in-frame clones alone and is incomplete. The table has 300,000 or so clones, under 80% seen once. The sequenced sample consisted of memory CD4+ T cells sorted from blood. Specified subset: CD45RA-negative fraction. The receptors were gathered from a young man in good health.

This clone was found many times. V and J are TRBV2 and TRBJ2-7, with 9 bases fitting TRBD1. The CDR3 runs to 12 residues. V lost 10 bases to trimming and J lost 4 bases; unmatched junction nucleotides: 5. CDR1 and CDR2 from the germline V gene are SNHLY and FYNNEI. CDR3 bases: TGTGCCACCAGGACAGGGGAATACGAGCAGTACTTC. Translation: CATRTGEYEQYF.

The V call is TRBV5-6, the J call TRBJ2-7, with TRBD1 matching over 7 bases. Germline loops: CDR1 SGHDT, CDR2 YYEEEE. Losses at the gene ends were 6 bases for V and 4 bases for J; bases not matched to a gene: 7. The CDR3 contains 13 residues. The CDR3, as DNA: TGTGCCAGCACATACCGGGACAGTTACGAGCAGTACTTC. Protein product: CASTYRDSYEQYF.

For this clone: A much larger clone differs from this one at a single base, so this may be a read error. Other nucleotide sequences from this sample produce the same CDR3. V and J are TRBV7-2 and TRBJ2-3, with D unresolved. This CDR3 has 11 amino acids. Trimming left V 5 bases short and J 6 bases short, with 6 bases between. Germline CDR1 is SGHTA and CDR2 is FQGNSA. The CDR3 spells CASSRRDTQYF. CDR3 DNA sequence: TGTGCCAGCAGCCGGCGGGATACGCAGTATTTT.

CDR3: CASSATGGDYGYTF. For the CDR3, the DNA is TGTGCCAGCAGCGCGACAGGGGGTGACTATGGCTACACCTTC. The chain uses TRBV9 and TRBJ1-2; 9 bases are shared with TRBD1. CDR1 is SGDLS, CDR2 YYNGEE, per germline. V lost 3 bases to trimming and J lost 3 bases; unmatched junction nucleotides: 3. This CDR3 has 14 residues.

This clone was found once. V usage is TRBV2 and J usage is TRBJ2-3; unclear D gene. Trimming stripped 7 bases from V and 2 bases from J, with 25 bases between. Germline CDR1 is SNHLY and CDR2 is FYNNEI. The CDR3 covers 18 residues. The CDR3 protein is CASTPVVRALGYTDTQYF. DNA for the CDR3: TGTGCCAGCACTCCCGTGGTGCGAGCTCTCGGCTACACAGATACGCAGTATTTT. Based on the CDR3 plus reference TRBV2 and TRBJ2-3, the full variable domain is EPEVTQTPSHQVTQMGQEVILRCVPISNHLYFYWYRQILGQKVEFLVSFYNNEISEKSEIFDDQFSVERPDGSNFTLKIRSTKLEDSAMYFCASTPVVRALGYTDTQYFGPGTRLTVL.

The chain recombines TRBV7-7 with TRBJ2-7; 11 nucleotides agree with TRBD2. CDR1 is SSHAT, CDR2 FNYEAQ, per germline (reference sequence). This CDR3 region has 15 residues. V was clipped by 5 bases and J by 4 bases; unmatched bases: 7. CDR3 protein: CASSPRLAGPYEQYF. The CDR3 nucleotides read TGTGCCAGCAGCCCCCGACTAGCGGGGCCTTACGAGCAGTACTTC.

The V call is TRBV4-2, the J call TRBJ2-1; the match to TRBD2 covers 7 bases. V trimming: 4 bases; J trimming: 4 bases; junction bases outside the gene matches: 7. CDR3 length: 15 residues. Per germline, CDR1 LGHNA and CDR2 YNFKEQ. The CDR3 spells CASSPRAGTYNEQFF. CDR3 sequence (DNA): TGTGCCAGCAGCCCTAGAGCGGGAACGTACAATGAGCAGTTCTTC.

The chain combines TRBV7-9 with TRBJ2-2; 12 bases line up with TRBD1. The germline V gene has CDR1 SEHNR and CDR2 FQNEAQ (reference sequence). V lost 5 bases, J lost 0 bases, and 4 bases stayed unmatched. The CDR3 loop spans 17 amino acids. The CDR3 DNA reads TGTGCCAGCAGCCGCGGGACAGGGGGCGCGAACACCGGGGAGCTGTTTTTT. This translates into CASSRGTGGANTGELFF.

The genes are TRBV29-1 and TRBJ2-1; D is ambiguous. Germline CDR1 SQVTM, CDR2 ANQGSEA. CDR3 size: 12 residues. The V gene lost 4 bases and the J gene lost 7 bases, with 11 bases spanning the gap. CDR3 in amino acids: CSVGSALNEQFF. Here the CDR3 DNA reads TGCAGCGTTGGCTCTGCTCTAAATGAGCAGTTCTTC.

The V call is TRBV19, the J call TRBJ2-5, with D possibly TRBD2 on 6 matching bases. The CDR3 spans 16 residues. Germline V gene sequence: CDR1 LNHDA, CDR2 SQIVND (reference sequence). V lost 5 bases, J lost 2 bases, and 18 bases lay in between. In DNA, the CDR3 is TGTGCCAGTAGTCCCAGGGAGGTAACCAGGCAAGAGACCCAGTACTTC. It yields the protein CASSPREVTRQETQYF. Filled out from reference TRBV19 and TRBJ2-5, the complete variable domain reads DGGITQSPKYLFRKEGQNVTLSCEQNLNHDAMYWYRQDPGQGLRLIYYSQIVNDFQKGDIAEGYSVSREKKESFPLTVTSAQKNPTAFYLCASSPREVTRQETQYFGPGTRLLVL.

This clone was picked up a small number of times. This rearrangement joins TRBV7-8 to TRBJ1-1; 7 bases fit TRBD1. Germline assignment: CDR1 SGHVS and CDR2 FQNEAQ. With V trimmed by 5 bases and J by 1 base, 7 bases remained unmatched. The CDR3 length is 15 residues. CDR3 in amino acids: CASSLHWTGNTEAFF. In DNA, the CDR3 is TGTGCCAGCAGCCTCCACTGGACAGGGAACACTGAAGCTTTCTTT.

CDR3 loop: CASRGTSSQQREQYF. DNA for the CDR3: TGTGCCAGCAGGGGGACTAGCTCCCAACAACGCGAGCAGTACTTC. This chain connects TRBV2 to TRBJ2-7; 9 nucleotides agree with TRBD2. Germline CDR1 and CDR2: SNHLY and FYNNEI. Trimming at V came to 6 bases and at J to 6 bases, leaving 12 bases not matched to a gene. The CDR3 runs to 15 residues.

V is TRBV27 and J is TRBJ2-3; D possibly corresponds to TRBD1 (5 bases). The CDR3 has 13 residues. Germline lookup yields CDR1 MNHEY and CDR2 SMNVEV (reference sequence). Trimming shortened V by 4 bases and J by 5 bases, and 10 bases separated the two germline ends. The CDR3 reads CASSWGAEDTQYF. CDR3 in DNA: TGTGCCAGCAGTTGGGGCGCAGAAGATACGCAGTATTTT.

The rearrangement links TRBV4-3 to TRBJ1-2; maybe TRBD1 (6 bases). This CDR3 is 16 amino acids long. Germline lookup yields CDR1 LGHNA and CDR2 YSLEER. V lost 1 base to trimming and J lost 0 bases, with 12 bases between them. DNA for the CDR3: TGCGCCAGCAGCCAAGGCCCCGGACAGCCTAACTATGGCTACACCTTC. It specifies CASSQGPGQPNYGYTF.

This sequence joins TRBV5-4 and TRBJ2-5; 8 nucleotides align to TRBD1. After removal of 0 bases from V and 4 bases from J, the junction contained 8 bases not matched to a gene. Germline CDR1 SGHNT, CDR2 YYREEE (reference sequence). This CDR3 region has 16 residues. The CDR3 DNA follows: TGTGCCAGCAGCTTGGCCGGCAGGACAGGGTTAGAGACCCAGTACTTC. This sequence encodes CASSLAGRTGLETQYF.

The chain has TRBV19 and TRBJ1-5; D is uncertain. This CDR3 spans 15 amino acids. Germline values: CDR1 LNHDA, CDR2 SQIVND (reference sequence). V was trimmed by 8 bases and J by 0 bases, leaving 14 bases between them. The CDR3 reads CASLRVPHSNQPQHF. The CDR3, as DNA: TGTGCCAGTTTAAGAGTCCCTCATAGCAATCAGCCCCAGCATTTT.

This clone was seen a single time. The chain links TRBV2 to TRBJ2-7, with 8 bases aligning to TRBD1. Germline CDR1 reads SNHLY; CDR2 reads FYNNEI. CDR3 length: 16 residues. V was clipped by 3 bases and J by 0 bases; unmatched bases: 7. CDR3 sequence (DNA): TGTGCCAGCAGTGATGCTCGGGACAGGATCTCCTACGAGCAGTACTTC. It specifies CASSDARDRISYEQYF.

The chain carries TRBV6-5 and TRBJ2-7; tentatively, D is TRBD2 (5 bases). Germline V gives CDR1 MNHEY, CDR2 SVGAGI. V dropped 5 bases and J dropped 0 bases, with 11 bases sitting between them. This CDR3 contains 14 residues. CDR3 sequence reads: CASSQNRDSYEQYF. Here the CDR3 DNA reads TGTGCCAGCAGTCAAAACCGGGACTCCTACGAGCAGTACTTC.

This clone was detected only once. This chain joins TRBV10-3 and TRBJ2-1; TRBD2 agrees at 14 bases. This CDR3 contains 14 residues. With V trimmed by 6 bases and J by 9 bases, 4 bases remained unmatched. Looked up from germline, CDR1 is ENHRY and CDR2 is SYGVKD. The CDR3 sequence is CAIRGTSGSSEQFF. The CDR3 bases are TGTGCCATCAGGGGGACTAGCGGGAGTAGTGAGCAGTTCTTC.

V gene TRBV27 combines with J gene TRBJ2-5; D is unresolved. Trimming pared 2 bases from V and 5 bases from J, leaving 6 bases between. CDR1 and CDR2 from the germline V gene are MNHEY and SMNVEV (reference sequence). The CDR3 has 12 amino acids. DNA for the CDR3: TGTGCCAGCAGTTTAACTGGGGAGACCCAGTACTTC. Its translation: CASSLTGETQYF.

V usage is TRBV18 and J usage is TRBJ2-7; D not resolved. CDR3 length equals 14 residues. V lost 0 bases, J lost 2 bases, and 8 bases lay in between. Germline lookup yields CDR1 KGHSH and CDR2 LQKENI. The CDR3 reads CASSPPPETYEQYF. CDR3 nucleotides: TGTGCCAGCTCACCACCGCCAGAAACCTACGAGCAGTACTTC.